This TCR beta chain was observed in a study of shared clonotypes between healthy human individuals. Study results and caveats: The study generally estimated greater richness for naive than memory subsets. Sampling used blood alone; tissue repertoires probably differ. Donors were few, which limited the genetic and exposure-history diversity represented.

Only in-frame clones appear in the TCRdb table, and some are missing; sequencing was by immunoSEQ multiplex PCR. The sample yields over a million clones, 60% to 80% seen once. Looked up from germline, CDR1 is GTSNPN and CDR2 is SVGIG (reference sequence). The V and J ends lost 4 bases and 1 base respectively, with 10 bases between them. The CDR3 contains 13 residues. Those who donated, Caucasian adults without exception, all lived in Nashville, Tennessee. About this clone itself: The antigen remains unidentified.

The chain joins TRBV30 to TRBJ1-1, with D possibly TRBD1 on 5 matching bases. The material sequenced was memory CD4+ T cells sorted from blood. Subset of the sample: CD45RA-negative fraction. This TCR was recovered from a man younger than 35 in good health. CDR3 in DNA: TGTGCCTGGATTTGGCAGGGGAACACTGAAGCTTTCTTT. Translation: CAWIWQGNTEAFF. The full variable domain, rest sourced from reference TRBV30 and TRBJ1-1, is SQTIHQWPATLVQPVGSPLSLECTVEGTSNPNLYWYRQAAGRGLQLLFYSVGIGQISSEVPQNLSASRPQDRQFILSSKKLLLSDSGFYLCAWIWQGNTEAFFGQGTRLTVV.